These T cell receptor beta chains were read from a single sample in a study of T cell responses to AZD1222 COVID-19 vaccine. Method: immunoSEQ multiplex PCR; TCRdb's copy keeps in-frame clones and lacks some. Here the sample spans approximately 100,000 clones, around 90% being singletons. The material was peripheral blood, obtained on day 0 of MenACWY control vaccination. The receptors come from an adult in good health. Both conserved end residues are part of each CDR3. Each record gives: D gene, clone size, V gene, J gene, CDR3 protein, CDR3 DNA. D genes are given only for firm matches. A row's size may be missing; if present it is once, few, many or a size class.

TRBD2	.	TRBV11-2	TRBJ2-5	CASSLGVAGAQETQYF	TGTGCCAGCAGCTTAGGAGTAGCGGGGGCACAAGAGACCCAGTACTTC
.	.	TRBV5-4	TRBJ2-3	CATSPRQESTDTQYF	TGTGCCACCTCCCCTCGACAGGAGAGCACAGATACGCAGTATTTT
TRBD1	.	TRBV30	TRBJ1-5	CAWSGDRDQPQHF	TGTGCCTGGAGTGGGGACAGGGATCAGCCCCAGCATTTT
TRBD1	.	TRBV2	TRBJ2-5	CAIRPGQGVETQYF	TGTGCCATACGGCCGGGACAGGGAGTCGAGACCCAGTACTTC
.	.	TRBV5-5	TRBJ2-7	CASSSGPDPRRTYEQYF	TGTGCCAGCAGCTCCGGACCGGACCCCCGGCGCACCTACGAGCAGTACTTC
.	.	TRBV5-1	TRBJ1-3	CASSLEGGSGGNTIYF	TGCGCCAGCAGCTTGGAAGGTGGATCGGGGGGAAACACCATATATTTT
TRBD1	.	TRBV18	TRBJ2-7	CASSQGGTGVSYEQYF	TGTGCCAGCTCACAGGGCGGGACAGGGGTTTCCTACGAGCAGTACTTC
.	.	TRBV7-2	TRBJ2-3	CASRERTSTDTQYF	TGTGCCAGCAGGGAGCGAACTAGCACAGATACGCAGTATTTT
.	.	TRBV6-2/TRBV6-3	TRBJ2-1	CASSAISGGSSYNEQFF	TGTGCCAGCAGCGCCATTAGCGGCGGAAGCTCCTACAATGAGCAGTTCTTC
.	.	TRBV6-5	TRBJ1-1	CASSPPGRDEAFF	TGTGCCAGCAGCCCCCCTGGACGGGATGAAGCTTTCTTT
.	.	TRBV28	TRBJ1-1	CASSLPTGGGTEAFF	TGTGCCAGCAGTTTGCCGACGGGGGGGGGAACTGAAGCTTTCTTT
TRBD1	.	TRBV3-1/TRBV3-2	TRBJ1-1	CASSQSDRTGSTEAFF	TGTGCCAGCAGCCAATCCGATAGGACAGGGTCAACTGAAGCTTTCTTT
.	once	TRBV3-1/TRBV3-2	TRBJ1-1	CASRPIGQGTEAFF	TGTGCCAGCAGACCAATAGGGCAAGGGACTGAAGCTTTCTTT
.	.	TRBV3-1/TRBV3-2	TRBJ1-3	CASSQASGDTIYF	TGTGCCAGCAGCCAAGCCTCGGGAGACACCATATATTTT
.	.	TRBV7-6	TRBJ1-3	CASGSGSSGNTIYF	TGTGCCAGCGGGAGCGGTAGCTCTGGAAACACCATATATTTT
.	.	TRBV4-2	TRBJ1-3	CASSQDWSSGNTIYF	TGTGCCAGCAGCCAAGATTGGAGCTCTGGAAACACCATATATTTT
.	.	TRBV6-2/TRBV6-3	TRBJ1-2	CASSDRSNYGYTF	TGTGCCAGCAGTGACAGATCTAACTATGGCTACACCTTC
.	.	TRBV4-1	TRBJ1-2	CASSQALRRIGYTF	TGCGCCAGCAGCCAAGCCCTCCGCCGGATTGGCTACACCTTC
.	.	TRBV2	TRBJ1-4	CASTQENEKLFF	TGTGCCAGCACGCAGGAGAATGAAAAACTGTTTTTT
.	.	TRBV7-9	TRBJ2-5	CASSLEGGLETQYF	TGTGCCAGCAGCTTAGAGGGGGGGCTGGAGACCCAGTACTTC